Below, 20 T cell receptor beta chains from the same sample are listed, as sequenced in a study of T cell responses to AZD1222 COVID-19 vaccine (dated by TCRdb to the early 2020s). The library relied on the immunoSEQ multiplex PCR assay. TCRdb limited this immuneACCESS table to in-frame rearrangements with V and J called. A share of clones is missing; checked studies link under half to unresolved V genes, and the rest is unexplained. The sample table contains approximately 150,000 clones; only one count was recorded for 90% to 95% of them. Jointly, the top ten make up approximately 2.2% of the sample. Per the publication, the time point label means: baseline before first vaccination. The material was peripheral blood, obtained on day 0 of AZD1222 vaccination. The receptors come from an adult in good health.

The chain carries TRBV29-1 and TRBJ2-2, with D tentatively TRBD2 (6 bases). Germline V gene lookup returns CDR1 SQVTM and CDR2 ANQGSEA. The V and J ends lost 1 base and 0 bases respectively, with 12 bases between them. The length of the CDR3 is 16 residues. CDR3: CSVEGGGEANTGELFF. The CDR3 coding sequence is TGCAGCGTTGAAGGGGGCGGGGAGGCGAACACCGGGGAGCTGTTTTTT.

This rearrangement joins TRBV21-1 to TRBJ1-6. TRBV21-1 is assigned pseudogene status. The CDR3 is 11 amino acids. The CDR3 protein is CANRIDSPLHF. In DNA form, the CDR3 reads TGTGCCAACCGGATTGATTCACCCCTCCACTTT.

The chain carries TRBV9 and TRBJ2-7; perhaps TRBD1 as D (5 bases). The CDR3 length is 15 residues. V lost 0 bases and J 3 bases, leaving 13 bases between the germline ends. Germline loops: CDR1 SGDLS, CDR2 YYNGEE. For the CDR3, the DNA is TGTGCCAGCAGCGTAGGAATAGGGGAAGACTACGAGCAGTACTTC. Translation: CASSVGIGEDYEQYF.

V is TRBV6-5 and J is TRBJ2-3; D unresolved. Between the trimmed V and J ends, which lost 4 bases and 2 bases, there was a span of 10 bases. Germline assignment: CDR1 MNHEY and CDR2 SVGAGI. The CDR3 runs 14 residues. The CDR3 DNA sequence: TGTGCCAGCAGTTTAGGCGGCCTCACAGATACGCAGTATTTT. Translation: CASSLGGLTDTQYF.

The chain combines TRBV6-5 with TRBJ2-2; D possibly corresponds to TRBD1 (6 bases). V was cut by 0 bases and J by 2 bases, with 10 bases left in between. This CDR3 is built from 16 residues. The germline CDR1 and CDR2 sequences are MNHEY and SVGAGI. DNA of the CDR3: TGTGCCAGCAGTTACTCGGAACAGGGTAACACCGGGGAGCTGTTTTTT. It encodes CASSYSEQGNTGELFF.

This clone has more than one count but fewer than ten. The chain has TRBV30 and TRBJ1-5; 7 bases fit TRBD1. Germline V gene sequence: CDR1 GTSNPN, CDR2 SVGIG (reference sequence). With V trimmed by 0 bases and J by 1 base, 3 bases remained unmatched. The CDR3 length is 15 residues. The DNA for the CDR3 is TGTGCCTGGAGTGTAAGGGGGCTGAGCAATCAGCCCCAGCATTTT. Translating it yields CAWSVRGLSNQPQHF.

V gene TRBV9 combines with J gene TRBJ1-1; unclear D gene. Germline CDR1 reads SGDLS; CDR2 reads YYNGEE. The CDR3 sequence is 15 residues long. Between the trimmed V and J ends, which lost 0 bases and 0 bases, there was a span of 9 bases. CDR3 sequence reads: CASSVGNSMNTEAFF. CDR3 nucleotide sequence: TGTGCCAGCAGCGTAGGAAACTCCATGAACACTGAAGCTTTCTTT.

The V call is TRBV5-4, the J call TRBJ1-1; 8 nucleotides align to TRBD1. The germline CDR1 and CDR2 sequences are SGHNT and YYREEE (reference sequence). The CDR3 covers 14 residues. The V and J ends lost 4 bases and 0 bases, in that order; junction bases with no gene match: 2. The CDR3: CASSLQGVNTEAFF. The CDR3 DNA reads as TGTGCCAGCAGCCTACAGGGGGTGAACACTGAAGCTTTCTTT.

This chain joins TRBV11-2 and TRBJ2-4, with 7 bases lining up with TRBD1. J was trimmed by 6 bases and V by 5 bases; bases with no gene match: 7. Germline V lookup: CDR1 SGHAT, CDR2 FQNNGV. The CDR3 spans 14 residues. CDR3 region: CASSPRTGLNIQYF. The DNA for the CDR3 is TGTGCCAGCAGCCCCCGGACAGGATTAAACATTCAGTACTTC.

V and J are TRBV4-1 and TRBJ1-4; a weak D match, TRBD1 (6 bases). V lost 4 bases, J lost 7 bases, and 19 bases lay in between. The CDR3 extends over 16 amino acids. The germline V gene has CDR1 MGHRA and CDR2 YSYEKL. Here the CDR3 reads CASSPPWQGMSEKLFF. In DNA form, the CDR3 reads TGCGCCAGCAGCCCCCCCTGGCAGGGGATGAGTGAAAAACTGTTTTTT.

This chain uses TRBV11-3 with TRBJ2-2, with TRBD1 identical over 10 bases. The germline V gene has CDR1 SGHNT and CDR2 YENEEA. The V and J ends lost 5 bases and 7 bases, in that order; junction bases with no gene match: 4. This CDR3 is 14 amino acids long. CDR3 coding DNA: TGTGCCAGCAGCCGGGACAGGGGTAGCGGGGAGCTGTTTTTT. The encoded protein is CASSRDRGSGELFF.

CDR3 nucleotides: TGTGCCAGCAGCTCGGGACAGATCCAAGAGACCCAGTACTTC. Translated, it gives CASSSGQIQETQYF. V usage is TRBV5-4 and J usage is TRBJ2-5; 7 positions agree with TRBD1. Germline V lookup: CDR1 SGHNT, CDR2 YYREEE (reference sequence). V dropped 3 bases and J dropped 1; count of bases not matched to a gene: 3. The CDR3 is 14 residues long.

The gene calls are TRBV6-2 or TRBV6-3 and TRBJ1-2, with D possibly matching TRBD1 (5 bases). V lost 6 bases, J lost 4 bases, and 18 bases lay in between. In germline, CDR1 is MNHEY, CDR2 SVGEGT. The CDR3 length is 15 residues. This CDR3 reads CASSQPGAGGYGYTF. The CDR3 DNA sequence: TGTGCCAGCAGCCAGCCCGGGGCCGGGGGCTATGGCTACACCTTC.

The V gene is TRBV6-4, the J gene TRBJ2-3, with 8 bases lining up with TRBD1. Germline V lookup: CDR1 MRHNA, CDR2 SNTAGT. The CDR3 is made up of 15 amino acids. V lost 2 bases, J lost 3 bases, and 4 bases stayed unmatched. Written as DNA, the CDR3 is TGTGCCAGCAGTGACGGAACAGGGGGGACAGATACGCAGTATTTT. It specifies CASSDGTGGTDTQYF.

V is TRBV14 and J is TRBJ2-2; D is unclear. This CDR3 region has 16 residues. The V end was cut by 1 base, the J end by 3 bases, with 12 bases between. Germline CDR1 SGHDN, CDR2 FVKESK. CDR3 protein: CASSQATAPDTGELFF. The CDR3 DNA follows: TGTGCCAGCAGCCAAGCGACCGCTCCTGACACCGGGGAGCTGTTTTTT.

The chain combines TRBV5-1 with TRBJ2-6; D uncertain. In germline, CDR1 is SGHRS, CDR2 YFSETQ. The germline V and J ends were trimmed by 7 bases and 4 bases, with 18 bases remaining between them. The length of the CDR3 is 16 residues. The CDR3 loop is CASGSGHLGGANVLTF. CDR3 in DNA: TGCGCCAGCGGGTCCGGGCATCTAGGGGGGGCCAACGTCCTGACTTTC.

V and J are TRBV5-6 and TRBJ2-7; D possibly corresponds to TRBD1 (6 bases). In germline, CDR1 is SGHDT, CDR2 YYEEEE. Trimming took 10 bases from V and 1 from J, leaving 18 bases between them. The CDR3 is 14 residues long. The CDR3 loop reads CALTQDSFSYEQYF. The CDR3 DNA is TGTGCCTTGACCCAGGACAGCTTTTCCTACGAGCAGTACTTC.

This clone is a singleton in its sample. The gene calls are TRBV5-1 and TRBJ2-1; 7 nucleotides match TRBD1. V trimming: 3 bases; J trimming: 9 bases; junction bases outside the gene matches: 6. Looked up from germline, CDR1 is SGHRS and CDR2 is YFSETQ. The CDR3 spans 13 residues. As DNA, the CDR3 is TGCGCCAGCAGCTGGCAGGGGGATCCTGAGCAGTTCTTC. Protein sequence: CASSWQGDPEQFF. Full variable domain (missing parts from reference TRBV5-1 and TRBJ2-1): KAGVTQTPRYLIKTRGQQVTLSCSPISGHRSVSWYQQTPGQGLQFLFEYFSETQRNKGNFPGRFSGRQFSNSRSEMNVSTLELGDSALYLCASSWQGDPEQFFGPGTRLTVL.

This sequence joins TRBV7-9 and TRBJ2-7, with D tentatively TRBD2 (7 bases). The CDR3 length is 15 residues. Trimming shortened V by 6 bases and J by 0 bases, and 15 bases separated the two germline ends. Germline CDR1 and CDR2: SEHNR and FQNEAQ (reference sequence). The CDR3 bases are TGTGCCAGCAGGACGAAAGGGGGGGACTCCTACGAGCAGTACTTC. Amino acids: CASRTKGGDSYEQYF.

The rearrangement joins TRBV6-5 to TRBJ1-2; no reliable D call. The CDR3 is 14 residues long. Trimming stripped 5 bases from V and 4 bases from J, with 14 bases between. Germline V gene data show CDR1 as MNHEY and CDR2 as SVGAGI. As DNA, the CDR3 is TGTGCCAGCAGTCCTCAGGAGGCCGGCTATGGCTACACCTTC. As protein: CASSPQEAGYGYTF.